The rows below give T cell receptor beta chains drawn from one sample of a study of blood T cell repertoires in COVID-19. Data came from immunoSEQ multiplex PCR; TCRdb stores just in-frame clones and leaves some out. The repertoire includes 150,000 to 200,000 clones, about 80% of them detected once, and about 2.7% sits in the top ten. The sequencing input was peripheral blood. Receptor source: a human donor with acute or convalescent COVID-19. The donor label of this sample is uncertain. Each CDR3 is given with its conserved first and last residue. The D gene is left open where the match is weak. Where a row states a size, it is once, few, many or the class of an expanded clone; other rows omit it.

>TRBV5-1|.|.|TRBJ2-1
TGCGCCAGCAGCTTCGGCAATGAGCAGTTCTTC
CASSFGNEQFF
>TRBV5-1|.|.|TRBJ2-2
TGCGCCAGCAATAGACAGGCTCCCACCGGGGAGCTGTTTTTT
CASNRQAPTGELFF
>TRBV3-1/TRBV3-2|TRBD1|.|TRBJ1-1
TGTGCCAGCAGGAATTGGGACAGCATGAACACTGAAGCTTTCTTT
CASRNWDSMNTEAFF
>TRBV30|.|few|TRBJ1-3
TGTGCCTGGAGCATCCCAGTGGTCTCTGGAAACACCATATATTTT
CAWSIPVVSGNTIYF
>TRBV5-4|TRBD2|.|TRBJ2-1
TGTGCCAGCAGCACCGGACTAGCGGCCGACAATGAGCAGTTCTTC
CASSTGLAADNEQFF
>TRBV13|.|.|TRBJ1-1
TGTGCCAGCAGCCCCCGGGGTCGAACGGGGGGAGGTGGGACTGAAGCTTTCTTT
CASSPRGRTGGGGTEAFF
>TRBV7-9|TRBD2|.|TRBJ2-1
TGTGCCAGCAGCTTTACTAGCGGGGGTTCCTACAATGAGCAGTTCTTC
CASSFTSGGSYNEQFF
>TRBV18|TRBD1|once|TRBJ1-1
TGTGCCAGCTCACCAGGACAGGGGGCTAACACTGAAGCTTTCTTT
CASSPGQGANTEAFF
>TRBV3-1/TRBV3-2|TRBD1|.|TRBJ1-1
TGTGCCAGCAGCAAAGAGACAGGGGAGCGGAACACTGAAGCTTTCTTT
CASSKETGERNTEAFF
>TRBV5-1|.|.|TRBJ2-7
TGCGCCAGCAGCGGGGGACCGGGGACAACCTACGAGCAGTACTTC
CASSGGPGTTYEQYF
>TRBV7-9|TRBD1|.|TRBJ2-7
TGTGCCAGCAGACCCCAGGGGGCTCAGGACGAGCAGTACTTC
CASRPQGAQDEQYF
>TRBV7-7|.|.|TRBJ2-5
TGTGCCAGCAGCTTAATAGTAGGGGTCCAAGAGACCCAGTACTTC
CASSLIVGVQETQYF
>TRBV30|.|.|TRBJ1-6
TGTGCCTGGGCCCGCAGGGTCGAGTCGGGTTCACCCCTCCACTTT
CAWARRVESGSPLHF
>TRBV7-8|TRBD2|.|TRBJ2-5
TGTGCCAGCAGCCACGCCATAGCGGGGGGGCCGGAGACCCAGTACTTC
CASSHAIAGGPETQYF
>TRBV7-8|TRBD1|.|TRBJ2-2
TGTGCCAGCAGCTTAAGTTTTGGGGGACAGGGGGTTACCGGGGAGCTGTTTTTT
CASSLSFGGQGVTGELFF
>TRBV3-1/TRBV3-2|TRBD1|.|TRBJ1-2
TGTGCCAGCAGCCCGACAGGGGGCATTATCTATGGCTACACCTTC
CASSPTGGIIYGYTF
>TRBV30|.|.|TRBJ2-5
TGTGCCTGGAGTGTGGGACTCCAAGAGACCCAGTACTTC
CAWSVGLQETQYF
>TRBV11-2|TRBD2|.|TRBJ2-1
TGTGCCAGCAGCTTAAGGGGGGGGACTAGCGGTTCCTACAATGAGCAGTTCTTC
CASSLRGGTSGSYNEQFF
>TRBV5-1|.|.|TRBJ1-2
TGCGCCAGCAGCTTGCATCCAGGAGGGGGCTACACCTTC
CASSLHPGGGYTF
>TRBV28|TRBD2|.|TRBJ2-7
TGTGCCAGCAGTGCAGGAGCGGGGACTCGGGGGGAGCAGTACTTC
CASSAGAGTRGEQYF
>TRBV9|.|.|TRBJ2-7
TGTGCCAGCACCCCTACTGGGGCTGCTACCTACGAGCAGTACTTC
CASTPTGAATYEQYF
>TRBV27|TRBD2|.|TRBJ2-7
TGTGCCAGCAGTTTAAGGTGGGGACCGGGGGGGGAGCAGTACTTC
CASSLRWGPGGEQYF
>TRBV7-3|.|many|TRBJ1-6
TGTGCCAGCAGCTTCCGGGACAAAAATTCACCCCTCCACTTT
CASSFRDKNSPLHF
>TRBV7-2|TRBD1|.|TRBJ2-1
TGTGCCAGCAGCTTACGGGACAGGCCCCGGGATGAGCAGTTCTTC
CASSLRDRPRDEQFF
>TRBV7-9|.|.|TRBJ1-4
TGTGCCAGCAGCTTAAAAGGGGCGAGGAATGAAAAACTGTTTTTT
CASSLKGARNEKLFF
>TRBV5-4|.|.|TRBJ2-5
TGTGTCAGCAGCTTGGCTGGGGGCAGTCGGGAGACCCAGTACTTC
CVSSLAGGSRETQYF
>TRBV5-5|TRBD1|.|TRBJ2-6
TGTGCCAGCAGCTTGCATAGGACAGGGGGCTCTGGGGCCAACGTCCTGACTTTC
CASSLHRTGGSGANVLTF
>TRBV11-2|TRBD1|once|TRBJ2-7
TGTGCCAGCAGCTTCACCGGGACAGGCGTCTACGAGCAGTACTTC
CASSFTGTGVYEQYF
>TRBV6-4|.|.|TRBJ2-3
TGTGCCAGCAGGGAGGCCAATACGCAGTATTTT
CASREANTQYF
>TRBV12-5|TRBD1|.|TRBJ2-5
TGTGCTAGTGGTTTGAATCTAGGACAGGGGGCCCAGACCCAGTACTTC
CASGLNLGQGAQTQYF
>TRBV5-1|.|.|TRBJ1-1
TGCGCCAGCAGCTTGGTTCCGGGGAACACTGAAGCTTTCTTT
CASSLVPGNTEAFF
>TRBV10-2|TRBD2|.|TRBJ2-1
TGCGCCAGCAGTGAGCCCGGACTAGCGGGCTACAATGAGCAGTTCTTC
CASSEPGLAGYNEQFF
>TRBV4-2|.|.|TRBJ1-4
TGTGCCAGCAGCCAAGTAGCTAATGAAAAACTGTTTTTT
CASSQVANEKLFF
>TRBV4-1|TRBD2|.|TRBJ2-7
TGCGCCAGCAGCCGAGCGGGGGCCCTCTACGAGCAGTACTTC
CASSRAGALYEQYF
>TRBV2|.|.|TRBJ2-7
TGTGCCAGCAGTGATGTGTTCTCGGACGAGCAGTACTTC
CASSDVFSDEQYF
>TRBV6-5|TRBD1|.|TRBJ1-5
TGTGCCAGCAGTTACTCGACAGGGTGGGATCAGCCCCAGCATTTT
CASSYSTGWDQPQHF
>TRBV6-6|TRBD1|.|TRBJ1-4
TGTGCCAGCAGTCCGGGACAGACTAATGAAAAACTGTTTTTT
CASSPGQTNEKLFF
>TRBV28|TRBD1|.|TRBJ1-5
TGTGCCAGCAGTTTACCTCGCGACAGGGGGTCCACTCAGCCCCAGCATTTT
CASSLPRDRGSTQPQHF
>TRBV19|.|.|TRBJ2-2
TGTGCCAGTAGTATGTCAGGGCACACCGGGGAGCTGTTTTTT
CASSMSGHTGELFF
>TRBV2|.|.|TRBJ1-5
TGTGCCAGCAGTGGAGCCAGTCAAAGCAATCAGCCCCAGCATTTT
CASSGASQSNQPQHF
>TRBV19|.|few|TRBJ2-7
TGTGCCAGTAGTCTTGGCGGGGCAAGCTACGAGCAGTACTTC
CASSLGGASYEQYF
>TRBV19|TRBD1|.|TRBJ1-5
TGTGCCAGTAGTATCCCAGGGGGCTATCAGCCCCAGCATTTT
CASSIPGGYQPQHF